This T cell receptor beta chain was identified during a study of Ad26.COV2.S vaccination and SARS-CoV-2 variants. The wider study: Donor got 5x10^10 or 1x10^11 viral particles of Ad26.COV2.S.

CDR1 and CDR2 from the germline V gene are LNHDA and SQIVND (reference sequence). Trimming took 3 bases from V and 5 from J; bases not matched to a gene: 7. The CDR3 runs 15 residues. Treatment denoted: roughly 20 received Ad26.COV2.S at low or high dose, single or two shots; roughly 5 received placebo; per-sample allocation not given. Day 63 after the first vaccine or placebo injection was the time point for sampling. Based in Boston, the donor was an adult of 18-55 years. As to this clone: As yet, its antigen is unknown.

The repertoire was sequenced with immunoSEQ multiplex PCR; TCRdb's copy has only in-frame clones and lacks some. The table has around 450,000 clones, approximately 87% seen once. Whole-study results and caveats: Analyses of TCR breadth and depth may have underestimated total T cell responses. Vaccine recipients had higher spike-specific TCR breadth than placebo recipients.

Sequences were derived from peripheral blood, sampled in a trial of Ad26.COV2.S vaccine versus placebo. The TCR was taken from a person between 18 and 65 years old who received the Ad26.COV2.S COVID-19 vaccine or a placebo. This chain connects TRBV19 to TRBJ1-2, with TRBD1 identical over 9 bases. The CDR3 sequence is CASSISTGGAYGYTF. As DNA, the CDR3 is TGTGCCAGTAGTATTTCAACAGGGGGCGCGTATGGCTACACCTTC.